In this sample, the clone carrying this T cell receptor (beta chain) turned up a few times. This entry comes from a study of T-cell reconstitution after alpha-beta-depleted transplantation in children. The V gene end was trimmed by 0 bases and the J gene end by 4 bases; junction bases not matched to a gene: 9. Looked up from germline, CDR1 is MNHEY and CDR2 is SMNVEV (reference sequence). This CDR3 has 17 residues. TCRbeta library construction was performed incorporating unique molecular identifiers. MiXCR, run by TCRdb on the PCR reads, gives a single entry per CDR3 protein. In the table there are over 550,000 distinct CDR3 sequences, over 9.5% of which are singletons.

The chain couples TRBV27 to TRBJ1-3; 7 bases line up with TRBD1. This clonotype was obtained from a human donor who donated a stem cell graft to a child with acute myeloid leukemia. The material sequenced was PBMCs from the stem cell graft donor, taken from the stem cell graft. DNA for the CDR3: TGTGCCAGCAGTTTATCCCCTAGACAGGGTCGAGGAAACACCATATATTTT. Its translation: CASSLSPRQGRGNTIYF.